Here is one T cell receptor beta chain with its context. The germline V gene encodes CDR1 LGHDT and CDR2 YNNKEL (reference sequence). The CDR3 totals 17 residues. J lost 1 base, V lost 4 bases, and 9 bases had no gene match. MiXCR was run by TCRdb on the RT-PCR reads, yielding one entry per CDR3 protein. There are roughly 200,000 distinct CDR3 sequences in the sample; 38% occur only once, and around 10% lies in the top ten. The source of the sample is a study of patients and donors after allogeneic stem cell transplantation. The receptor's source is a human donor who was either an allogeneic HSCT recipient or a stem cell or donor lymphocyte infusion donor (not recorded which). It is not recorded whose cells these are; they may come from a transplant donor. Material: blood, either unsorted or a sorted T cell fraction (not recorded which). V gene TRBV3-1 combines with J gene TRBJ1-2; TRBD1 aligns across 10 bases. CDR3 bases: TGTGCCAGCAGCCGACAGGGGGCGCGTTCCCTTAACTATGGCTACACCTTC. This gives the protein CASSRQGARSLNYGYTF.